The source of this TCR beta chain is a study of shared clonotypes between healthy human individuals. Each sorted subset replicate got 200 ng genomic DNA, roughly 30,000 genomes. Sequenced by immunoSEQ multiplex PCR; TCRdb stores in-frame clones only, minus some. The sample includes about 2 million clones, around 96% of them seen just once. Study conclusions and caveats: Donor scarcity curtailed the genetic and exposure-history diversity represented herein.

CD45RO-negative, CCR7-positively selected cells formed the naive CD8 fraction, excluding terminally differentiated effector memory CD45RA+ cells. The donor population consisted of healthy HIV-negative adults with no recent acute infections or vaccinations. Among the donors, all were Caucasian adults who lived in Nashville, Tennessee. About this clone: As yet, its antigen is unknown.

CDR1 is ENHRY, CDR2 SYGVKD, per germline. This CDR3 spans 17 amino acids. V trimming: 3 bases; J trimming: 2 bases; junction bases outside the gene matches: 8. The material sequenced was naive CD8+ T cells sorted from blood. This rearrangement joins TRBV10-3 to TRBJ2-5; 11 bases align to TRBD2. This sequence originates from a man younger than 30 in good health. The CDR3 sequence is CAISESGLAEIQETQYF. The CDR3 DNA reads TGTGCCATCAGTGAATCGGGACTAGCGGAAATTCAAGAGACCCAGTACTTC.